The entry below gives a single T cell receptor (beta chain) sequence along with its context. What it binds is unknown. Regions amplified from RNA transcripts were the TCR beta CDR3 regions. The HTBI primer set served for first-round RT-PCR of the TCR CDR3. Using its own MiXCR run on the multiplex PCR reads, TCRdb lists one record per CDR3 protein. The sample contains 400,000 to 550,000 distinct CDR3 sequences, roughly 24% of which appear only once. The data were obtained in a study of T cells in Graves' hyperthyroidism and ophthalmopathy. Findings and caveats of the study: Most clonotypes expanded in the thyroid (above 0.001) were also present in blood.

The study included ophthalmopathy patients with Clinical Activity Score at least 3, NOSPECS grade at least 4 and duration under 3 months. PBMCs were collected from a 10 ml volume of fresh peripheral blood. This TCR was recovered from a young woman with Graves' ophthalmopathy. Sequences were obtained from blood.

The CDR3 DNA follows: TGTGCCACGATGTCGCTGATGGCTTTCTTT. Encoded protein: CATMSLMAFF. The chain couples TRBV6-4 to TRBJ1-1; D is ambiguous. CDR1 and CDR2 from the germline V gene are MRHNA and SNTAGT. The V gene lost 10 bases and the J gene lost 11 bases, with 14 bases spanning the gap. There are 10 residues in the CDR3.